The 22 T cell receptor beta chains reported below all come from one sample, sequenced in a study of blood T cell repertoires in COVID-19. Profiling relied on immunoSEQ multiplex PCR, and the TCRdb table lists in-frame clones only, not all of them. The profile shows 250,000 to 300,000 clones, 88% of them singletons. Sequenced input: peripheral blood. The receptors come from a woman aged 30 to 39 with COVID-19, enrolled during active disease.

V usage is TRBV4-1 and J usage is TRBJ1-1; the D gene is possibly TRBD1 (5 bases). V gave up 0 bases and J gave up 9 bases, with 20 bases separating them. The CDR3 is 16 residues long. The V gene's germline CDR1 is MGHRA and CDR2 YSYEKL. CDR3 nucleotides: TGCGCCAGCAGCCAAGATAGCGCGGGGCAGGGCTTTCAAGCTTTCTTT. It specifies CASSQDSAGQGFQAFF.

The V and J genes are TRBV24-1 and TRBJ2-1; 10 nucleotides align to TRBD2. CDR1 and CDR2 from the germline V gene are KGHDR and SFDVKD. The CDR3 is 17 amino acids. The V gene end was trimmed by 3 bases and the J gene end by 7 bases; junction bases not matched to a gene: 11. The DNA of the CDR3 is TGTGCCACCAGTGATAGGGGGACTAGCGCCAGGTGGAATGAGCAGTTCTTC. Translation: CATSDRGTSARWNEQFF.

The rearrangement uses TRBV7-9 and TRBJ2-7; D may be TRBD1 (6 bases). V lost 3 bases and J lost 5, with 14 bases in between. There are 14 residues in the CDR3. Germline V gene data show CDR1 as SEHNR and CDR2 as FQNEAQ (reference sequence). The CDR3 here is CASSLGSQGDEQYF. The CDR3 nucleotides are TGTGCCAGCAGCTTGGGTTCACAGGGAGACGAGCAGTACTTC.

The count of this clone is one. The rearrangement links TRBV27 to TRBJ2-7, with TRBD2 as a possible D gene (5 bases). CDR3 length equals 14 residues. V was pared by 3 bases and J by 3 bases, with 12 bases between. Looked up from germline, CDR1 is MNHEY and CDR2 is SMNVEV (reference sequence). CDR3 sequence: CASSFRAEGYEQYF. DNA for the CDR3: TGTGCCAGCAGTTTCCGGGCAGAGGGCTACGAGCAGTACTTC.

V gene TRBV4-1 combines with J gene TRBJ2-3; the D gene is possibly TRBD2 (6 bases). In germline, CDR1 is MGHRA, CDR2 YSYEKL. CDR3 length: 15 amino acids. V lost 4 bases and J 6 bases, leaving 17 bases between the germline ends. The CDR3 coding sequence is TGCGCCAGCAGCCTTCGATCGGGGGTCCAGGATACGCAGTATTTT. It codes for CASSLRSGVQDTQYF.

This chain joins TRBV9 and TRBJ2-3; TRBD2 agrees at 10 bases. The J segment lost 6 bases and the V segment lost 4 bases, leaving 11 bases of the junction unmatched. The CDR3 length is 16 residues. Per germline, CDR1 SGDLS and CDR2 YYNGEE. The CDR3 here is CASSPFGASGSDTQYF. CDR3 coding DNA: TGTGCCAGCAGCCCCTTTGGGGCTAGCGGGAGCGATACGCAGTATTTT.

In its sample, this clone was seen once. V usage is TRBV10-3 and J usage is TRBJ2-3, with unresolved D. This CDR3 region has 15 residues. The V gene lost 2 bases and the J gene lost 0 bases, with 9 bases spanning the gap. The V gene's germline CDR1 is ENHRY and CDR2 SYGVKD. In DNA, the CDR3 is TGTGCCATCAGTGAGATGACTCCTAGCACAGATACGCAGTATTTT. Translating gives CAISEMTPSTDTQYF.

This clone has only one observation. The rearrangement joins TRBV9 to TRBJ2-7, with TRBD2 as a possible D gene (5 bases). The CDR3 sequence is 15 residues long. The germline V gene encodes CDR1 SGDLS and CDR2 YYNGEE. Trimming cost V 0 bases and J 3 bases, with 13 bases left between them. The CDR3 protein is CASSVAGLGSYEQYF. In nucleotides, the CDR3 is TGTGCCAGCAGCGTAGCCGGGTTGGGGAGCTACGAGCAGTACTTC. The entire variable domain, with the rest obtained from reference TRBV9 and TRBJ2-7, is as follows: DSGVTQTPKHLITATGQRVTLRCSPRSGDLSVYWYQQSLDQGLQFLIQYYNGEERAKGNILERFSAQQFPDLHSELNLSSLELGDSALYFCASSVAGLGSYEQYFGPGTRLTVT.

The chain uses TRBV28 and TRBJ1-1, with 7 bases identical to TRBD1. Trimming at V came to 7 bases and at J to 9 bases, leaving 14 bases not matched to a gene. CDR3 length: 14 residues. Germline V gives CDR1 MDHEN, CDR2 SYDVKM. CDR3 amino acids: CASIPGRRGPKAFF. CDR3 nucleotide sequence: TGTGCCAGCATCCCCGGCCGTAGGGGGCCTAAAGCTTTCTTT.

This chain joins TRBV14 and TRBJ2-3; TRBD2 matches 10 bases. This CDR3 contains 17 residues. The V segment lost 4 bases and the J segment 1 base; nucleotides outside the gene matches: 8. Germline CDR1 is SGHDN and CDR2 is FVKESK. Here the CDR3 DNA reads TGTGCCAGCAGCCCCATACTAGCGGGAACTCGCACAGATACGCAGTATTTT. This translates into CASSPILAGTRTDTQYF.

The V and J genes are TRBV28 and TRBJ2-2, with TRBD1 as a possible D gene (6 bases). Germline V gene lookup returns CDR1 MDHEN and CDR2 SYDVKM. The CDR3 consists of 16 residues. With 1 base removed from V and 1 base from J, the gap between germline ends came to 10 bases. Here the CDR3 DNA reads TGTGCCAGCAGTTTATTCCCGGACAGGAACACCGGGGAGCTGTTTTTT. As protein: CASSLFPDRNTGELFF.

This clone was counted once. This chain uses TRBV21-1 with TRBJ2-5; TRBD1, as called in the table, went unchecked against the DNA. TRBV21-1 is a recognized pseudogene. The CDR3 sequence is 16 residues long. The DNA for the CDR3 is TGTGCCAGCAGCAAAAAGGGGGCCTTGTACCAAGAGACCCAGTACTTC. This codes for CASSKKGALYQETQYF.

The J gene is TRBJ1-2, the V gene TRBV10-3; no reliable D call. This CDR3 region has 15 residues. The V and J ends lost 0 bases and 4 bases respectively, with 12 bases between them. Germline assignment: CDR1 ENHRY and CDR2 SYGVKD. Here the CDR3 reads CAISESGDGFYGYTF. Here the CDR3 DNA reads TGTGCCATCAGTGAGTCGGGAGACGGCTTCTATGGCTACACCTTC.

The chain combines TRBV6-6 with TRBJ2-3; 9 nucleotides align to TRBD2. CDR1 and CDR2 (germline): MNHNY, SVGAGI (reference sequence). This CDR3 has 16 residues. With V trimmed by 4 bases and J by 6 bases, 11 bases remained unmatched. The CDR3 sequence: CASSLGLSGGADTQYF. CDR3 DNA: TGTGCCAGCAGTTTAGGGCTTAGCGGGGGAGCGGATACGCAGTATTTT.

The sample holds one count of this clone. The V and J genes are TRBV5-4 and TRBJ1-2; D is possibly TRBD1 (5 bases). Deletions cut 0 bases from V and 3 bases from J, with 12 bases between. CDR3 length: 15 amino acids. Per germline, CDR1 SGHNT and CDR2 YYREEE (reference sequence). The CDR3 region is CASSLVQGLDYGYTF. CDR3 bases: TGTGCCAGCAGCTTGGTTCAGGGCCTCGACTATGGCTACACCTTC.

The J gene is TRBJ1-1, the V gene TRBV3-1 (or the pseudogene TRBV3-2); TRBD1 matches 10 bases. The germline V gene has CDR1 LGHDT and CDR2 YNNKEL (reference sequence). CDR3 size: 14 residues. Trimming cost V 4 bases and J 4 bases; bases outside gene matches: 3. DNA for the CDR3: TGTGCCAGCAGCCCCCGGACAGGGGGCACTGAAGCTTTCTTT. It codes for CASSPRTGGTEAFF.

V usage is TRBV7-3 and J usage is TRBJ1-1; 7 positions agree with TRBD1. CDR1 and CDR2 from the germline V gene are SGHTA and FQGTGA. The trim removed 4 bases at V and 5 bases at J, leaving 4 bases unmatched. This CDR3 comprises 13 residues. The CDR3: CASSSEQGTEAFF. CDR3 DNA sequence: TGTGCCAGCAGCTCCGAACAGGGGACTGAAGCTTTCTTT.

The sample holds one count of this clone. The chain links TRBV24-1 to TRBJ1-2, with 7 bases that match TRBD1. V was pared by 3 bases and J by 3 bases, with 9 bases of the junction left unmatched. CDR1 and CDR2 (germline): KGHDR, SFDVKD. This CDR3 has 16 amino acids. The CDR3 loop reads CATSDRPGDRYYGYTF. DNA for the CDR3: TGTGCCACCAGTGATCGCCCAGGGGACAGATACTATGGCTACACCTTC.

The chain has TRBV5-8 and TRBJ1-2; tentatively, D is TRBD1 (6 bases). The germline V gene has CDR1 SGHTS and CDR2 YDEGEE. CDR3 size: 14 residues. V dropped 0 bases and J dropped 3 bases, with 9 bases sitting between them. CDR3 residues: CASSLEAGDYGYTF. In DNA form, the CDR3 reads TGTGCCAGCAGCTTGGAAGCAGGGGACTATGGCTACACCTTC.

The chain is built from TRBV18 and TRBJ2-2; 13 bases match TRBD2. The germline V gene has CDR1 KGHSH and CDR2 LQKENI. The CDR3 is made up of 18 amino acids. The J segment lost 5 bases and the V segment lost 3 bases, leaving 9 bases of the junction unmatched. CDR3: CASSPRTSGSLGTGELFF. DNA of the CDR3: TGTGCCAGCTCACCTCGGACTAGCGGGAGCCTTGGGACCGGGGAGCTGTTTTTT.

This clone has only one observation. This rearrangement joins TRBV2 to TRBJ1-3; D is unresolved. Germline V gives CDR1 SNHLY, CDR2 FYNNEI. V was clipped by 6 bases and J by 0 bases, with 12 bases between them. CDR3 length: 15 amino acids. CDR3 sequence: CASSSVRSSGNTIYF. CDR3 DNA: TGTGCCAGCAGCTCCGTCAGAAGCTCTGGAAACACCATATATTTT. The complete variable domain, with remaining parts taken from reference TRBV2 and TRBJ1-3, reads EPEVTQTPSHQVTQMGQEVILRCVPISNHLYFYWYRQILGQKVEFLVSFYNNEISEKSEIFDDQFSVERPDGSNFTLKIRSTKLEDSAMYFCASSSVRSSGNTIYFGEGSWLTVV.

The chain combines TRBV19 with TRBJ2-7; 7 bases map to TRBD1. This CDR3 is 16 amino acids long. The V segment lost 5 bases and the J segment 3 bases; nucleotides outside the gene matches: 13. Germline-derived CDR1 and CDR2 are LNHDA and SQIVND (reference sequence). The CDR3 here is CASSPPRPRGNYEQYF. The CDR3 bases are TGTGCCAGTAGTCCCCCCCGCCCCAGGGGGAACTACGAGCAGTACTTC.